These T cell receptor beta chains were read from a single sample in a study of early T cells in non-severe SARS-CoV-2 infection. Via MiXCR, TCRdb re-called the 5' RACE reads, giving one row per CDR3 protein. The sample consists of tens of thousands of distinct CDR3 sequences, approximately 13% of them appearing once. The sample was whole blood. All receptors derive from an adult who was a healthcare worker with PCR-confirmed SARS-CoV-2 infection or an uninfected control (not recorded which). The CDR3 runs from the conserved cysteine through the conserved F or W. The D gene is left open where the match is weak. Not all rows give a size; the values are once, few, many and, for expanded clones, a class.

>TRBV28|-|TRBD1|TRBJ2-7
CASSPGTASYEQYF
TGTGCCAGCAGCCCCGGGACAGCTTCCTACGAGCAGTACTTC
>TRBV27|many|TRBD1|TRBJ1-1
CASSPGGANTEAFF
TGTGCCAGCAGTCCAGGGGGCGCGAACACTGAAGCTTTCTTT
>TRBV20-1|many|TRBD2|TRBJ2-3
CSARGTSGSTDTQYF
TGCAGTGCTAGGGGGACTAGCGGGAGCACAGATACGCAGTATTTT
>TRBV4-1|few|TRBD1|TRBJ1-4
CASSQTGQGEKLFF
TGCGCCAGCAGCCAAACGGGACAGGGAGAAAAACTGTTTTTT
>TRBV6-6|-|-|TRBJ2-7
CASSYSSHEQYF
TGTGCCAGCAGTTACTCTTCCCACGAGCAGTACTTC
>TRBV5-1|many|TRBD2|TRBJ2-3
CASSRDGTSGRRTDTQYF
TGCGCCAGCAGCCGGGACGGGACTAGCGGGAGGAGGACAGATACGCAGTATTTT
>TRBV12-3/TRBV12-4|-|TRBD1|TRBJ2-3
CASSLGDRGSDTQYF
TGTGCCAGCAGTTTAGGGGACAGGGGAAGTGATACGCAGTATTTT
>TRBV29-1|few|-|TRBJ2-1
CSSRLSSSYNEQFF
TGCAGCTCACGGCTAAGTAGCTCCTACAATGAGCAGTTCTTC
>TRBV29-1|-|-|TRBJ2-5
CSVEEPALQETQYF
TGCAGCGTTGAAGAGCCCGCCCTCCAAGAGACCCAGTACTTC
>TRBV18|-|TRBD1|TRBJ1-4
CASSRDRGTGEKLFF
TGTGCCAGCTCGCGCGACAGGGGAACGGGTGAAAAACTGTTTTTT
>TRBV27|-|-|TRBJ1-6
CASKPGSSYNSPLHF
TGTGCCAGCAAACCCGGGAGCTCCTATAATTCACCCCTCCACTTT
>TRBV7-2|few|-|TRBJ1-2
CASSLVSLNYGYTF
TGTGCCAGCAGCTTAGTTAGTCTTAACTATGGCTACACCTTC
>TRBV28|-|-|TRBJ1-1
CASSPHRVNTEAFF
TGTGCCAGCAGCCCGCACAGGGTTAACACTGAAGCTTTCTTT
>TRBV29-1|many|TRBD2|TRBJ2-1
CSVDSWKLAGGEQFF
TGCAGCGTTGACAGTTGGAAACTAGCGGGAGGCGAGCAGTTCTTC
>TRBV20-1|-|-|TRBJ2-1
CSATSPDGSVYNEQFF
TGCAGTGCTACCTCCCCGGACGGGAGCGTCTACAATGAGCAGTTCTTC
>TRBV29-1|-|TRBD1|TRBJ1-5
CSVVGGGTGDQPQHF
TGCAGCGTTGTCGGAGGGGGAACAGGGGATCAGCCCCAGCATTTT
>TRBV7-2|few|-|TRBJ1-1
CASSSRGGPGTEAFF
TGTGCCAGCAGCTCGAGGGGCGGACCGGGGACTGAAGCTTTCTTT
>TRBV12-3/TRBV12-4|few|TRBD1|TRBJ2-7
CASSIYGTATYEQYF
TGTGCCAGCAGTATTTACGGGACAGCAACCTACGAGCAGTACTTC
>TRBV12-3/TRBV12-4|-|-|TRBJ2-7
CASSLTRVVAYEQYF
TGTGCCAGCAGTTTAACCAGGGTAGTAGCCTACGAGCAGTACTTC
>TRBV6-1|many|TRBD2|TRBJ2-4
CASIKREANIQYF
TGTGCCAGCATTAAGCGGGAGGCAAACATTCAGTACTTC
>TRBV29-1|-|TRBD1|TRBJ1-2
CSVQTGEGYGYTF
TGCAGCGTACAGACAGGGGAGGGCTATGGCTACACCTTC
>TRBV28|-|TRBD1|TRBJ1-5
CASSGRGQGIDQPQHF
TGTGCCAGCAGTGGACGGGGACAGGGGATTGATCAGCCCCAGCATTTT
>TRBV20-1|few|-|TRBJ1-1
CSARAGLLNTEAFF
TGCAGTGCTCGGGCAGGGCTCTTGAACACTGAAGCTTTCTTT
>TRBV5-6|few|TRBD2|TRBJ2-3
CASSAGLADDTQYF
TGTGCCAGCAGCGCGGGACTAGCGGACGATACGCAGTATTTT
>TRBV19|many|-|TRBJ2-1
CASSTPTVSYNEQFF
TGTGCCAGTAGTACCCCCACCGTTTCCTACAATGAGCAGTTCTTC
>TRBV6-5|many|-|TRBJ1-5
CASSRGGGQPQHF
TGTGCCAGCAGTAGGGGGGGAGGTCAGCCCCAGCATTTT
>TRBV7-2|-|-|TRBJ2-7
CASSPGPYEQYF
TGTGCCAGCAGCCCGGGCCCGTACGAGCAGTACTTC
>TRBV20-1|many|-|TRBJ2-7
CSAINLFGGEQYF
TGCAGTGCTATCAATCTATTCGGAGGGGAGCAGTACTTC
>TRBV6-2/TRBV6-3|many|-|TRBJ1-5
CASSYERRRNQPQHF
TGTGCCAGCAGTTACGAACGCAGACGCAATCAGCCCCAGCATTTT
>TRBV10-3|few|TRBD2|TRBJ2-7
CATSGGEQYF
TGTGCCACTTCGGGGGGCGAGCAGTACTTC
>TRBV10-3|-|-|TRBJ2-3
CAISEGGYTDTQYF
TGTGCCATCAGTGAGGGGGGATACACAGATACGCAGTATTTT
>TRBV19|many|TRBD1|TRBJ1-2
CASRRDRNYGYTF
TGTGCCTCCCGCCGGGACAGGAACTATGGCTACACCTTC
>TRBV12-5|-|TRBD1|TRBJ1-2
CASGLVGQGYGYTF
TGTGCTAGTGGTTTGGTAGGACAGGGCTATGGCTACACCTTC
>TRBV4-2|-|-|TRBJ1-4
CASRLTDANEKLFF
TGTGCCAGCAGATTGACTGACGCTAATGAAAAACTGTTTTTT
>TRBV3-1|many|TRBD2|TRBJ2-3
CASSQGLARADTQYF
TGTGCCAGCAGCCAAGGACTAGCGAGGGCCGATACGCAGTATTTT
>TRBV5-1|many|-|TRBJ2-1
CASSSTSGSYNEQFF
TGCGCCAGCAGCTCAACATCGGGGTCCTACAATGAGCAGTTCTTC
>TRBV13|few|-|TRBJ2-3
CASSRAVGSGYTDTQYF
TGTGCCAGCAGCCGTGCAGTGGGTAGCGGCTACACAGATACGCAGTATTTT
>TRBV28|few|TRBD2|TRBJ2-7
CASSLFPLLSGSSYVEQYF
TGTGCCAGCAGTTTGTTCCCCCTGCTTAGCGGGAGTTCATACGTCGAGCAGTACTTC
>TRBV29-1|many|-|TRBJ1-1
CSVVSGTLTKAFF
TGCAGCGTAGTCTCCGGGACACTAACCAAAGCTTTCTTT
>TRBV12-3/TRBV12-4|few|TRBD2|TRBJ2-1
CASSPAGGPGNEQFF
TGTGCCAGCAGTCCAGCGGGAGGGCCTGGGAATGAGCAGTTCTTC
>TRBV27|many|-|TRBJ2-2
CASSLSQGGGELFF
TGTGCCAGCAGTTTATCCCAGGGGGGCGGGGAGCTGTTTTTT
>TRBV10-3|-|-|TRBJ2-3
CAISDQRDADTQYF
TGTGCCATCAGTGATCAGAGGGACGCAGATACGCAGTATTTT
>TRBV20-1|many|-|TRBJ1-1
CSARDWGKPMNTEAFF
TGCAGTGCTAGAGATTGGGGCAAACCAATGAACACTGAAGCTTTCTTT
>TRBV7-9|-|-|TRBJ2-7
CASSPFDGAYEQYF
TGTGCCAGCAGCCCGTTTGACGGCGCCTACGAGCAGTACTTC
>TRBV6-5|many|TRBD1|TRBJ1-2
CASNRGQNYGYTF
TGTGCCAGCAACCGGGGACAGAACTATGGCTACACCTTC
>TRBV6-5|many|TRBD1|TRBJ1-1
CASSSPVTGRENTEAFF
TGTGCCAGCAGTTCCCCTGTGACAGGGCGGGAGAACACTGAAGCTTTCTTT
>TRBV12-3/TRBV12-4|many|TRBD2|TRBJ2-1
CASSQHRLAGGPGRNEQFF
TGTGCCAGCAGCCAGCACCGACTAGCGGGAGGGCCTGGAAGGAATGAGCAGTTCTTC
>TRBV6-5|many|-|TRBJ1-1
CASSTEGIGIEAFF
TGTGCCAGCTCCACCGAAGGGATCGGAATTGAAGCTTTCTTT
>TRBV6-5|many|TRBD2|TRBJ2-1
CASSTPPSGSEDEQFF
TGTGCCAGCAGTACCCCGCCTAGCGGGAGTGAAGATGAGCAGTTCTTC
>TRBV10-3|-|-|TRBJ1-4
CAISAGSREKLFF
TGTGCCATCAGTGCCGGGAGCAGGGAAAAACTGTTTTTT
>TRBV6-2/TRBV6-3|few|-|TRBJ1-3
CASSYLADWRSGNTIYF
TGTGCCAGCAGTTACTTGGCAGACTGGCGCTCTGGAAACACCATATATTTT
>TRBV7-8|-|-|TRBJ2-1
CASSFFSQSYNEQFF
TGTGCCAGCAGCTTCTTCAGCCAGAGTTACAATGAGCAGTTCTTC
>TRBV29-1|many|TRBD2|TRBJ2-3
CSVSDTSGGTDTQYF
TGCAGCGTTTCTGATACTAGCGGGGGGACAGATACGCAGTATTTT